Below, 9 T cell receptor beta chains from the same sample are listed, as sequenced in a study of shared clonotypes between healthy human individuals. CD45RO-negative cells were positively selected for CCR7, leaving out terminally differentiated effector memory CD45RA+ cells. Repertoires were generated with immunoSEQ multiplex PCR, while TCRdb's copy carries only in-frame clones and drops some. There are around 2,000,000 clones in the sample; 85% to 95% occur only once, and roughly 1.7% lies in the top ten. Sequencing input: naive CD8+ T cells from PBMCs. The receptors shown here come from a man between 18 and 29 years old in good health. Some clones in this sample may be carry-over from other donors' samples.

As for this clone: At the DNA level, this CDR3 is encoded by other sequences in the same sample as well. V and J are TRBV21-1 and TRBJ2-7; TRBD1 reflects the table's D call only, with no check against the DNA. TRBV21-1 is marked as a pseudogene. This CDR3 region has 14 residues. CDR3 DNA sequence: TGTGCCAGCAGCAAGGGCCAGGTCCCCTACGAGCAGTACTTC. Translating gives CASSKGQVPYEQYF.

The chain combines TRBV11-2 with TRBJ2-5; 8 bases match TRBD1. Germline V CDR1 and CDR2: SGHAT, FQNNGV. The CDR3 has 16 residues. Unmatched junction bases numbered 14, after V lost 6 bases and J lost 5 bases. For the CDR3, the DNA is TGTGCCAGCAGTTTGACAGGGACAGGTCGGTTGGAGACCCAGTACTTC. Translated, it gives CASSLTGTGRLETQYF.

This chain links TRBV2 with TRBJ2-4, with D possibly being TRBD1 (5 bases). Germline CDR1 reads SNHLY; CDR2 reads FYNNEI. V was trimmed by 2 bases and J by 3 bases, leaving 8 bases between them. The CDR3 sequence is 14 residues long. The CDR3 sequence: CASSEYDSKNIQYF. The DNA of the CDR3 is TGTGCCAGCAGTGAATACGACAGCAAAAACATTCAGTACTTC.

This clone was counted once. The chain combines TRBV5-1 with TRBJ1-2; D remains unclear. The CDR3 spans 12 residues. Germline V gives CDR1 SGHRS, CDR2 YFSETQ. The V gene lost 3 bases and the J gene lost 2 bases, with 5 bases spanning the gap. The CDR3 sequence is CASSSKNYGYTF. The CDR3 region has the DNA TGCGCCAGCAGCTCAAAAAACTATGGCTACACCTTC.

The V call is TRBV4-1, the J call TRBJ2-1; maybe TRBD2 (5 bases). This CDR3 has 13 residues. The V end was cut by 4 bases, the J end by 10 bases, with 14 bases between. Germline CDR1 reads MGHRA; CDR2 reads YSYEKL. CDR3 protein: CASSPTGLREQFF. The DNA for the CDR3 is TGCGCCAGCAGCCCTACCGGACTGCGGGAGCAGTTCTTC.

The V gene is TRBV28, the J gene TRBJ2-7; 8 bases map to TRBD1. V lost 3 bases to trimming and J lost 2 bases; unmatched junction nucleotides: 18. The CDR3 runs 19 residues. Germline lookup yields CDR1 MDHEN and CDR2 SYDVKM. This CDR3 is CASSFLLPFQGAGTYEQYF. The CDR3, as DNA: TGTGCCAGCAGTTTCCTTCTCCCATTTCAGGGGGCAGGAACCTACGAGCAGTACTTC.

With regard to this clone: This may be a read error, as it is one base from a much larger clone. The CDR3 protein is CASSAYEQYF. CDR3 nucleotides: TGTGCCAGCAGTGCCTACGAGCAGTACTTC. The chain has TRBV6-5 and TRBJ2-7; D call uncertain. Between the trimmed V and J ends, which lost 5 bases and 2 bases, there was a span of 1 base. Germline loops: CDR1 MNHEY, CDR2 SVGAGI. This CDR3 is built from 10 residues.

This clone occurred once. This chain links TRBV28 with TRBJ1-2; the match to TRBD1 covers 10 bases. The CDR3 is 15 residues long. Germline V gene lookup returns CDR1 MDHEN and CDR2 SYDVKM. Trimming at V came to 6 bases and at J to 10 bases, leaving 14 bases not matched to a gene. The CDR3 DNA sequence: TGTGCCAGCAGCCACCCCCCGGGACAGGGGAAAGACTACACCTTC. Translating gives CASSHPPGQGKDYTF.

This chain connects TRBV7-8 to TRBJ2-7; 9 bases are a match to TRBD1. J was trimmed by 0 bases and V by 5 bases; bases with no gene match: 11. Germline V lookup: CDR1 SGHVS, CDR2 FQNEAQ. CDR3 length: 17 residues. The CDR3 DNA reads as TGTGCCAGCAGCACCTACTCGGACAGGGGCAGCTCCTACGAGCAGTACTTC. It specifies CASSTYSDRGSSYEQYF.